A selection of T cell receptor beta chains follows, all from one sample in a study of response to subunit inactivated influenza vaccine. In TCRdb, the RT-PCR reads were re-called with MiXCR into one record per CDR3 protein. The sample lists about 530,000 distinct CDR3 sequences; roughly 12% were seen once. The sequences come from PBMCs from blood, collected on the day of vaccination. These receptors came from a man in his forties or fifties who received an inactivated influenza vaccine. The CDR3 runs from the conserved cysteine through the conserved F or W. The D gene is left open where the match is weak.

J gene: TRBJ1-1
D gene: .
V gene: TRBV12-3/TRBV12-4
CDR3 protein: CASGASGRHTEAFF

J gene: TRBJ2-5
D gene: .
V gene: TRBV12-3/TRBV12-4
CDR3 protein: CASGPKETQYF

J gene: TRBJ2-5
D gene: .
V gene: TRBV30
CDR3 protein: CAWSPDSGQETQYF

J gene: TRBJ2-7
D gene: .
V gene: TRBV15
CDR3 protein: CATSRDATYEQYF

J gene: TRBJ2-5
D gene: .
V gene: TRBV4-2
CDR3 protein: CASSQPTAQETQYF

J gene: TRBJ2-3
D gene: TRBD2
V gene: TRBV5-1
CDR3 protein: CASSEELAPTSDTQYF

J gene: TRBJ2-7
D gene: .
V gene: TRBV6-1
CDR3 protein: CASSPFWTASYEQYF

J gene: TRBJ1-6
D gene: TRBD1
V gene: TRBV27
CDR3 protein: CASSLFQGAVSPLHF

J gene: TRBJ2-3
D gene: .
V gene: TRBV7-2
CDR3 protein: CASSLTAAGLRGGTQYF

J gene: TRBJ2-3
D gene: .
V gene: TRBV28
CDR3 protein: CASRPPPAATTNTQYF

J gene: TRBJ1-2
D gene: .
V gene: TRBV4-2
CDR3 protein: CASSQVAGAIVGYTF

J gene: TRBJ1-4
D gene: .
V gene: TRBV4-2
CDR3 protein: CASSQVVGRSNEKLFF

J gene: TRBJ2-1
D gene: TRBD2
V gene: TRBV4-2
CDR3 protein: CASSHRGGRDNEQFF

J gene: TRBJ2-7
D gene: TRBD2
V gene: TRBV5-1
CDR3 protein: CASSFGTSGDEQYF

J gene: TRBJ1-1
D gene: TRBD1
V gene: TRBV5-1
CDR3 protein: CASSLKGQGANTEAFF

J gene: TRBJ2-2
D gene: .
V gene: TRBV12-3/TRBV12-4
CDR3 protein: CASSFGVTGELFF

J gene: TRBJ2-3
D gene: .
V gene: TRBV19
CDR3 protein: CASSHRDTGDTQYF

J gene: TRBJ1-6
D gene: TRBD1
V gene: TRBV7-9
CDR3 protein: CASSETGDSPLHF

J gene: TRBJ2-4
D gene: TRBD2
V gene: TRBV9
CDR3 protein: CASSVMGGRVAKNIQYF

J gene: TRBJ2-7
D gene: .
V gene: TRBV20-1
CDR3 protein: CSAGPHEQYF

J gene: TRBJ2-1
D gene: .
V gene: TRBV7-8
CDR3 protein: CASSSGVIMEQFF

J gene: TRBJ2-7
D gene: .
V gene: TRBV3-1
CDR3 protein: CASSQGTYEQDF

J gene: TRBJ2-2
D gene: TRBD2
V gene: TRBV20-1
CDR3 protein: CSAKTSGGTTGELFF

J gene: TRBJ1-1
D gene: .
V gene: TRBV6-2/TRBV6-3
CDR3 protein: CASTQGNAEAFF

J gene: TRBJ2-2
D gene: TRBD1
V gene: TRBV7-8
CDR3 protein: CASSARRDSLAGELFF

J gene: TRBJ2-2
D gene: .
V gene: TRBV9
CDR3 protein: CASSGNSGGELFF

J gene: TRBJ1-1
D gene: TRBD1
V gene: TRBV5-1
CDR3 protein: CASSLGRGGRTANTEAFF

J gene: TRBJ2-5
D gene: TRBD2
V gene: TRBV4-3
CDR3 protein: CASSQAILAGDWETQYF

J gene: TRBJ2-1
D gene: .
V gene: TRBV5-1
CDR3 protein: CASSPLTGRHRFF

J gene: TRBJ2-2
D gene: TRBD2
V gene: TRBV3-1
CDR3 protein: CASSRPTSGRARVTGELFF

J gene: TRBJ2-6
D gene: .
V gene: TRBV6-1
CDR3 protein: CASSPGLFSSGANVLTF

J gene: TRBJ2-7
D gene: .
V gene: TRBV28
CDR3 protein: CASSLGGVAIYEQYF

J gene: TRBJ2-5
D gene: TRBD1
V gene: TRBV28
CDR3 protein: CASSLTGGAETQYF

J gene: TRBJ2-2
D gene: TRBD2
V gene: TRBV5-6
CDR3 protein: CASSLITGREELFF

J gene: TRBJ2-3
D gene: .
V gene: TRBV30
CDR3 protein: CAWSAITTDTQYF

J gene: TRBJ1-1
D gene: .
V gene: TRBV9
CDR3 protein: CASSVEVLNTEAFF

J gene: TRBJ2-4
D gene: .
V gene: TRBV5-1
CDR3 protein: CASRQENIQYF

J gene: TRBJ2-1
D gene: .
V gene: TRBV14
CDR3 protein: CASSQGWGTYNEQFF

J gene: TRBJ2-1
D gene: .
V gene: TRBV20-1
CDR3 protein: CSARGLNAYNEQFF

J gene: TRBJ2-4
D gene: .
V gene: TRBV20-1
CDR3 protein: CSASGESKNIQYF

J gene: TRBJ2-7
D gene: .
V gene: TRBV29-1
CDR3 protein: CSVLGPGEQYF

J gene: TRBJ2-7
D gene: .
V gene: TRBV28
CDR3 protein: CASSLGFDSPQYF

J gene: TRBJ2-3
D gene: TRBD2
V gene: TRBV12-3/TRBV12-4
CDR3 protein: CASSLPRTSGSTDTQYF

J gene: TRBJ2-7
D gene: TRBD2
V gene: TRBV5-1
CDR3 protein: CASSFGTSGVYEQYF

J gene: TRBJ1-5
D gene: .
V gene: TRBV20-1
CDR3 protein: CSARGSGVVKPQHF

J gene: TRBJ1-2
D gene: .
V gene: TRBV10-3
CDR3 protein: CAISEGKLSYGYTF